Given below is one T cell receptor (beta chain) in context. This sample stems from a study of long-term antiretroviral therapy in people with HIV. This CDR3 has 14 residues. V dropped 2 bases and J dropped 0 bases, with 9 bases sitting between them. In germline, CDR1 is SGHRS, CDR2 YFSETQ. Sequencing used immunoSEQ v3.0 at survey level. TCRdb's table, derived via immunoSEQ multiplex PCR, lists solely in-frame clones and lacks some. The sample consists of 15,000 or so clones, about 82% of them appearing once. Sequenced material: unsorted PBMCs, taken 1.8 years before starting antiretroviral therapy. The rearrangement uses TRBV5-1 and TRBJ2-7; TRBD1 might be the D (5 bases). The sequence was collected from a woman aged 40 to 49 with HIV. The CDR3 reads CASSLQVSSYEQYF. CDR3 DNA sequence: TGCGCCAGCAGCTTACAGGTGAGCTCCTACGAGCAGTACTTC.